The next 28 T cell receptor beta chains were all read from a single sample in a study of T-cell memory formation after mild COVID-19. TCRdb called the 5' RACE reads again in MiXCR, with one record for every CDR3 protein. The sample comprises over 95,000 distinct CDR3 sequences, about a fifth of which are singletons, and approximately 40% rests with the top ten. Sequenced: PBMCs or a T cell subset sorted from them (not recorded which). The receptors shown here come from a man between 18 and 35 years old who had mild COVID-19 (a few samples of this study predate the infection). Cell type and time point are not known.

The chain combines TRBV7-9 with TRBJ1-6; 7 bases align to TRBD1. CDR1 and CDR2 from the germline V gene are SEHNR and FQNEAQ (reference sequence). The CDR3 covers 16 residues. Trimming cost V 3 bases and J 7 bases; bases outside gene matches: 9. CDR3 nucleotides: TGTGCCAGCAGCTTCTCGGGACAGCGGGCAAATTCACCCCTCCACTTT. Residues: CASSFSGQRANSPLHF.

CDR3 bases: TGCAGTGCTAGGGACAGCCAAGAGACCCAGTACTTC. Its protein is CSARDSQETQYF. The chain joins TRBV20-1 to TRBJ2-5, with D possibly matching TRBD1 (6 bases). V was pared by 3 bases and J by 1 base, with 6 bases between. This CDR3 is built from 12 residues. Germline V gene data show CDR1 as DFQATT and CDR2 as SNEGSKA (reference sequence).

The V call is TRBV4-1, the J call TRBJ1-2; D possibly corresponds to TRBD1 (5 bases). CDR3 length equals 14 residues. The V end lost 7 bases, the J end lost 2 bases, and 14 bases lay between the germline ends. Per germline, CDR1 MGHRA and CDR2 YSYEKL. The CDR3 reads CASTSAQGNYGYTF. CDR3 DNA sequence: TGCGCCAGCACCTCCGCGCAGGGCAACTATGGCTACACCTTC.

This clonotype was recorded a few times. The chain uses TRBV6-5 and TRBJ1-1, with TRBD1 as a possible D gene (6 bases). CDR3 length: 16 amino acids. The germline V gene encodes CDR1 MNHEY and CDR2 SVGAGI. Trimming cost V 1 base and J 0 bases, with 12 bases left between them. This CDR3 is CASSYFSGQMNTEAFF. The CDR3 DNA follows: TGTGCCAGCAGTTACTTCAGCGGACAGATGAACACTGAAGCTTTCTTT.

The chain recombines TRBV25-1 with TRBJ1-2; 7 bases fit TRBD1. V lost 2 bases, J lost 4 bases, and 1 base stayed unmatched. CDR1 MGHDK and CDR2 SYGVNS come from the germline V gene. This CDR3 spans 13 amino acids. Written as DNA, the CDR3 is TGTGCCAGCAGTGAACCAGGGGGCTATGGCTACACCTTC. Encoded protein: CASSEPGGYGYTF.

This clonotype came up a few times. The V call is TRBV3-1, the J call TRBJ1-3; TRBD1 might be the D (6 bases). Germline CDR1 reads LGHDT; CDR2 reads YNNKEL (reference sequence). V lost 4 bases, J lost 3 bases, and 10 bases lay in between. This CDR3 has 14 residues. Here the CDR3 DNA reads TGTGCCAGCAGCCCTCAGGGGAGTGGAAACACCATATATTTT. Its translation: CASSPQGSGNTIYF.

This chain joins TRBV19 and TRBJ1-6; D gene uncertain. Looked up from germline, CDR1 is LNHDA and CDR2 is SQIVND (reference sequence). The CDR3 sequence is 13 residues long. Trimming shortened V by 7 bases and J by 8 bases, and 12 bases separated the two germline ends. DNA of the CDR3: TGTGCCAGTAAAGCGGACGGAGATTCACCCCTCCACTTT. Translated, it gives CASKADGDSPLHF.

The rearrangement joins TRBV6-5 to TRBJ1-2, with a weak D call TRBD1 (5 bases). V shed 6 bases and J shed 4 bases, with 9 bases lying between them. CDR1 MNHEY and CDR2 SVGAGI come from the germline V gene. This CDR3 is 12 amino acids long. The DNA for the CDR3 is TGTGCCAGCAGCAGGGCGAGCTATGGCTACACCTTC. Protein sequence: CASSRASYGYTF.

The chain recombines TRBV5-6 with TRBJ1-2; D is unresolved. V was trimmed by 0 bases and J by 0 bases, leaving 12 bases between them. The germline V gene encodes CDR1 SGHDT and CDR2 YYEEEE. This CDR3 has 16 residues. As DNA, the CDR3 is TGTGCCAGCAGCTTGGCGTTAGCGGTAGCTAACTATGGCTACACCTTC. Translation gives CASSLALAVANYGYTF.

This clonotype is labeled as medium-sized. The rearrangement links TRBV4-2 to TRBJ2-1; 12 nucleotides agree with TRBD2. Germline CDR1 LGHNA, CDR2 YNFKEQ. The CDR3 length is 15 residues. J gave up 6 bases and V 1 base, and 1 base lay outside the gene matches. CDR3 sequence reads: CASSQASGGANEQFF. The CDR3 bases are TGTGCCAGCAGCCAAGCTAGCGGGGGGGCCAATGAGCAGTTCTTC.

This clonotype has more than one count but fewer than ten. This chain connects TRBV27 to TRBJ1-2; tentative D call: TRBD1 (5 bases). The CDR3 spans 14 residues. The germline V gene has CDR1 MNHEY and CDR2 SMNVEV (reference sequence). V lost 5 bases and J 3 bases, leaving 13 bases between the germline ends. CDR3 in DNA: TGTGCCAGCAGTGCCGACAGCCAGTACTATGGCTACACCTTC. This sequence encodes CASSADSQYYGYTF.

The chain joins TRBV6-6 to TRBJ1-2, with D hard to call. V was trimmed by 4 bases and J by 8 bases, leaving 17 bases between them. CDR1 and CDR2 from the germline V gene are MNHNY and SVGAGI (reference sequence). The CDR3 has 14 amino acids. In DNA form, the CDR3 reads TGTGCCAGCAGTTCCTCCCCGAAAGGGAAGGGCTACACCTTC. It codes for CASSSSPKGKGYTF.

This clonotype has only a few counts. This chain uses TRBV5-5 with TRBJ2-7, with unresolved D. The CDR3 runs to 17 residues. Germline V gene data show CDR1 as SGHKS and CDR2 as YYEKEE (reference sequence). V lost 4 bases, J lost 4 bases, and 24 bases lay in between. CDR3 amino acids: CASSRARWTFSPYEQYV. Here the CDR3 DNA reads TGTGCCAGCAGCCGGGCTCGGTGGACGTTCTCCCCATACGAGCAGTACGTC.

This clonotype was counted a few times. CDR3 sequence reads: CASSKDRTGTDGSNQPQHF. The CDR3 bases are TGTGCCAGCAGCAAAGACCGGACAGGGACAGATGGGTCGAATCAGCCCCAGCATTTT. The rearrangement links TRBV21-1 to TRBJ1-5; the D call of TRBD1 is as the table states it, not checked on the DNA. TRBV21-1 is recorded as a pseudogene. The CDR3 is 19 amino acids.

The V and J genes are TRBV30 and TRBJ1-2; D call uncertain. This CDR3 contains 11 residues. V was pared by 6 bases and J by 8 bases, with 13 bases between. The germline V gene encodes CDR1 GTSNPN and CDR2 SVGIG (reference sequence). In nucleotides, the CDR3 is TGTGCCTGCCGGCCCTATGGCGGCTACACCTTC. Its translation is CACRPYGGYTF.

In this sample, this clonotype turned up a few times. The chain combines TRBV7-2 with TRBJ1-1; perhaps TRBD1 as D (5 bases). The V gene lost 5 bases and the J gene lost 6 bases, with 16 bases spanning the gap. In germline, CDR1 is SGHTA, CDR2 FQGNSA. This CDR3 spans 14 amino acids. The CDR3 DNA reads as TGTGCCAGCAGCCTCACTTCAGGGTCTCCTGAAGCTTTCTTT. Its translation is CASSLTSGSPEAFF. Full variable domain (missing parts from reference TRBV7-2 and TRBJ1-1): GAGVSQSPSNKVTEKGKDVELRCDPISGHTALYWYRQSLGQGLEFLIYFQGNSAPDKSGLPSDRFSAERTGGSVSTLTIQRTQQEDSAVYLCASSLTSGSPEAFFGQGTRLTVV.

This clonotype has a handful of counts. The V gene is TRBV12-3 or TRBV12-4, the J gene TRBJ1-1, with D tentatively TRBD1 (5 bases). This CDR3 is built from 13 residues. V was shortened by 5 bases and J by 7 bases, with 14 bases between the two germline ends. The DNA for the CDR3 is TGTGCCAGCAGTCAGGGCGTTAAGGTTGAAGCTTTCTTT. This translates into CASSQGVKVEAFF.

This CDR3 reads CSARMASGGDTGELFF. Written as DNA, the CDR3 is TGCAGTGCTAGGATGGCTAGCGGGGGGGACACCGGGGAGCTGTTTTTT. This chain uses TRBV20-1 with TRBJ2-2; 12 bases map to TRBD2. Germline trimming cut 3 bases from V and 3 bases from J; bases unmatched to any gene: 5. In germline, CDR1 is DFQATT, CDR2 SNEGSKA (reference sequence). The CDR3 sequence is 16 residues long.

The table lists this clonotype with a few counts. The rearrangement uses TRBV7-3 and TRBJ1-2; TRBD1 is a possible D gene (6 bases). Germline lookup yields CDR1 SGHTA and CDR2 FQGTGA. CDR3 length equals 13 residues. V lost 5 bases, J lost 10 bases, and 17 bases lay in between. The CDR3, as DNA: TGTGCCAGCAGCCTACAGGGTGGGGGAGTCTACACCTTC. It translates to CASSLQGGGVYTF.

V and J are TRBV4-1 and TRBJ2-7; 10 bases are a match to TRBD1. Germline CDR1 and CDR2: MGHRA and YSYEKL. With V trimmed by 4 bases and J by 7 bases, 4 bases remained unmatched. The CDR3 consists of 13 residues. CDR3 nucleotide sequence: TGCGCCAGCAGCCGGGGACAGGGGCGGGAGCAGTACTTC. It translates to CASSRGQGREQYF.

This clonotype has just a few counts. V usage is TRBV6-2 or TRBV6-3 and J usage is TRBJ2-3; TRBD2 aligns across 8 bases. V gave up 4 bases and J gave up 2 bases; unmatched junction bases: 2. This CDR3 spans 14 amino acids. Per the germline V gene, CDR1 is MNHEY and CDR2 is SVGEGT. In DNA form, the CDR3 reads TGTGCCAGCAGTTTAGCGGGGCCCACAGATACGCAGTATTTT. Its translation: CASSLAGPTDTQYF.

V is TRBV11-2 and J is TRBJ2-3, with D tentatively TRBD1 (6 bases). V was trimmed by 5 bases and J by 4 bases, leaving 10 bases between them. The CDR3 is made up of 13 amino acids. CDR1 and CDR2 from the germline V gene are SGHAT and FQNNGV. The DNA for the CDR3 is TGTGCCAGCAGCATCAAGGGGGCAGATACGCAGTATTTT. Translating it yields CASSIKGADTQYF.

The chain uses TRBV28 and TRBJ2-1, with 10 bases matching TRBD1. This CDR3 spans 18 amino acids. Losses at the gene ends were 5 bases for V and 2 bases for J; bases not matched to a gene: 12. Germline values: CDR1 MDHEN, CDR2 SYDVKM. The CDR3 is CASSDLLRDRGTYNEQFF. For the CDR3, the DNA is TGTGCCAGCAGTGACTTACTCCGGGACAGGGGCACCTACAATGAGCAGTTCTTC.

The chain recombines TRBV7-2 with TRBJ2-3; the D is unclear. With 1 base removed from V and 2 bases from J, the gap between germline ends came to 7 bases. Germline values: CDR1 SGHTA, CDR2 FQGNSA. This CDR3 comprises 14 residues. The CDR3 sequence is CASSLVRDTDTQYF. The CDR3 DNA follows: TGTGCCAGCAGCTTAGTAAGGGACACAGATACGCAGTATTTT.

This chain uses TRBV5-6 with TRBJ1-1, with D uncertain. This CDR3 spans 15 amino acids. CDR1 is SGHDT and CDR2 is YYEEEE in the germline V gene. Between the trimmed V and J ends, which lost 4 bases and 5 bases, there was a span of 18 bases. The CDR3 DNA reads TGTGCCAGCAGCCCCGGTGGGCTGGGTTGGACTGAAGCTTTCTTT. It is translated as CASSPGGLGWTEAFF.

The sample holds many counts of this clonotype. This chain's CDR3 is CASSLSGEPREQYF. For the CDR3, the DNA is TGTGCCAGCAGCTTATCCGGTGAGCCCCGCGAGCAGTACTTC. The genes are TRBV7-9 and TRBJ2-7; D not resolved. Germline V gene data show CDR1 as SEHNR and CDR2 as FQNEAQ (reference sequence). This CDR3 region has 14 residues. V was cut by 2 bases and J by 6 bases, with 14 bases left in between.

The genes are TRBV7-6 and TRBJ2-5; 11 bases are a match to TRBD1. CDR1 and CDR2 (germline): SGHVS, FNYEAQ. V gave up 1 base and J gave up 3 bases; unmatched junction bases: 1. The CDR3 length is 15 residues. This CDR3 reads CASSLGTGGEETQYF. The CDR3 DNA reads as TGTGCCAGCAGCTTAGGGACAGGGGGCGAAGAGACCCAGTACTTC.

In this sample, this clonotype turned up a few times. The CDR3 reads CASSSRTGVGLNYGYTF. For the CDR3, the DNA is TGTGCCAGCAGCTCCAGGACAGGGGTAGGCCTTAACTATGGCTACACCTTC. The chain links TRBV7-9 to TRBJ1-2; 9 nucleotides align to TRBD1. The CDR3 sequence is 17 residues long. V was pared by 4 bases and J by 1 base, with 10 bases of the junction left unmatched. CDR1 is SEHNR, CDR2 FQNEAQ, per germline (reference sequence).